Listed here are 23 T cell receptor beta chains from one sample, sequenced in a study of T cell repertoires in cytomegalovirus infection. One entry per CDR3 protein results from TCRdb running MiXCR on the reads. The table has some 71,000 distinct CDR3 sequences, about 26% seen once. Antigens for these TCRs are unknown. The material sequenced was CD8+ T cells from cultured PBMCs, taken from culture after CMV antigen stimulation. These receptors came from a human donor in good health (CMV status not recorded). Some clones in this sample may be carry-over from other donors' samples.

The rearrangement uses TRBV7-9 and TRBJ2-7; 12 nucleotides agree with TRBD1. Germline trimming cut 2 bases from V and 5 bases from J; bases unmatched to any gene: 7. Germline assignment: CDR1 SEHNR and CDR2 FQNEAQ (reference sequence). This CDR3 is built from 16 residues. CDR3 loop: CASSLRGGQGADEQYF. CDR3 coding DNA: TGTGCCAGCAGCTTAAGGGGGGGACAGGGGGCGGACGAGCAGTACTTC.

This clonotype was counted many times. The chain uses TRBV12-3 or TRBV12-4 and TRBJ2-3; no reliable D call. This CDR3 comprises 13 residues. The V and J ends lost 6 bases and 2 bases respectively, with 9 bases between them. The CDR3 loop reads CASRRRYTDTQYF. CDR3 DNA: TGTGCCAGCAGACGGCGGTACACAGATACGCAGTATTTT.

Of note for this clonotype: At one end the junction does not follow the germline gene, possibly because of a read error. V usage is TRBV6-6 and J usage is TRBJ2-5; the D gene is possibly TRBD1 (6 bases). There are 11 residues in the CDR3. From germline, CDR1 is MNHNY and CDR2 SVGAGI (reference sequence). As DNA, the CDR3 is TGTGCCAGCAGTTCTCGAAGACAGGTAGCCTTC. Translated, it gives CASSSRRQVAF.

Written as DNA, the CDR3 is TGTGCCAGCAGCGTAGAAGCGGGAGCCACAGATACGCAGTATTTT. Its protein is CASSVEAGATDTQYF. The rearrangement joins TRBV9 to TRBJ2-3, with 8 positions matching TRBD2. With 0 bases clipped from V and 2 bases from J, the junction kept 2 bases outside the gene matches. The CDR3 runs to 15 residues. CDR1 SGDLS and CDR2 YYNGEE come from the germline V gene.

V and J are TRBV5-1 and TRBJ2-3; D gene ambiguous. The CDR3 runs to 14 residues. V was cut by 0 bases and J by 4 bases, with 9 bases left in between. CDR1 and CDR2 from the germline V gene are SGHRS and YFSETQ. The CDR3 reads CASSLDPIPDTQYF. The CDR3 nucleotides are TGCGCCAGCAGCTTGGACCCAATCCCAGATACGCAGTATTTT.

This clonotype occurred a few times. The chain combines TRBV20-1 with TRBJ2-7; TRBD2 matches at 10 bases. The CDR3 length is 19 residues. Germline V gives CDR1 DFQATT, CDR2 SNEGSKA (reference sequence). J was trimmed by 2 bases and V by 0 bases; bases with no gene match: 16. The CDR3 loop reads CSARDGGTGSGRIAYEQYF. The CDR3 nucleotides read TGCAGTGCTAGAGATGGCGGGACAGGTAGCGGGAGGATTGCCTACGAGCAGTACTTC.

This clonotype was observed at least ten times. J is TRBJ1-1 and V is TRBV7-2; D gene ambiguous. Trimming removed 1 base at V and 8 bases at J, with 14 bases between. The CDR3 contains 14 residues. Germline CDR1 SGHTA, CDR2 FQGNSA. This CDR3 reads CASSLVTASLEAFF. DNA for the CDR3: TGTGCCAGCAGCTTAGTGACCGCGTCGTTAGAAGCTTTCTTT.

This chain connects TRBV5-1 to TRBJ1-1; TRBD1 agrees at 11 bases. V trimming: 4 bases; J trimming: 5 bases; junction bases outside the gene matches: 13. This CDR3 region has 17 residues. Germline V gene lookup returns CDR1 SGHRS and CDR2 YFSETQ. The CDR3: CASSPTGTGGGETEAFF. CDR3 DNA: TGCGCCAGCAGCCCAACCGGGACAGGGGGTGGTGAAACTGAAGCTTTCTTT.

The chain uses TRBV2 and TRBJ2-7; D could derive from TRBD1 or TRBD2 (5 bases each). From germline, CDR1 is SNHLY and CDR2 FYNNEI. The CDR3 has 13 amino acids. Trimming left V 7 bases short and J 3 bases short, with 13 bases between. The CDR3 region has the DNA TGTGCCAGCACATGGGACGAAGACTACGAGCAGTACTTC. Translating it yields CASTWDEDYEQYF.

Many counts were recorded for this clonotype. This chain connects TRBV27 to TRBJ2-3; the match to TRBD2 covers 10 bases. The trim removed 6 bases at V and 1 base at J, leaving 13 bases unmatched. The V gene's germline CDR1 is MNHEY and CDR2 SMNVEV (reference sequence). This CDR3 spans 18 amino acids. The CDR3 DNA follows: TGTGCCAGCAGGTCTAGCGGGAGAAGTTCTTTGGGCACAGATACGCAGTATTTT. The encoded protein is CASRSSGRSSLGTDTQYF.

This clonotype came up a few times. The V gene is TRBV20-1, the J gene TRBJ1-3; D not certain. The CDR3 extends over 15 amino acids. From germline, CDR1 is DFQATT and CDR2 SNEGSKA (reference sequence). V lost 3 bases, J lost 4 bases, and 16 bases lay in between. CDR3 residues: CSASSGELRGNTIYF. The CDR3 nucleotides are TGCAGTGCTAGTAGCGGGGAGCTAAGAGGAAACACCATATATTTT.

The rearrangement joins TRBV11-2 to TRBJ2-3; TRBD2 matches at 7 bases. The germline CDR1 and CDR2 sequences are SGHAT and FQNNGV. The CDR3 runs to 14 residues. The V and J ends lost 5 bases and 4 bases, in that order; junction bases with no gene match: 6. DNA of the CDR3: TGTGCCAGCAGCGCAGGACTAGGGGCAGATACGCAGTATTTT. This codes for CASSAGLGADTQYF.

The genes are TRBV28 and TRBJ2-5; perhaps TRBD1 as D (5 bases). Germline CDR1 MDHEN, CDR2 SYDVKM. The ends were cut back, 5 bases at V and 0 bases at J, with 10 bases in the middle. The CDR3 loop spans 14 amino acids. The DNA of the CDR3 is TGTGCCAGCAGTATAGCAGGGAACCAAGAGACCCAGTACTTC. It yields the protein CASSIAGNQETQYF.

This clonotype has ten or more counts. This sequence joins TRBV30 and TRBJ1-2; TRBD1 agrees at 7 bases. The CDR3 totals 14 residues. The junction had 6 bases not matched to a gene; V was cut back by 3 bases and J by 2 bases. Germline V CDR1 and CDR2: GTSNPN, SVGIG (reference sequence). CDR3 residues: CAWSATGRNYGYTF. Written as DNA, the CDR3 is TGTGCCTGGAGCGCGACAGGGAGAAACTATGGCTACACCTTC.

The table lists this clonotype with many counts. This chain joins TRBV7-8 and TRBJ2-4; TRBD1 aligns across 7 bases. The CDR3 has 15 amino acids. Germline V gives CDR1 SGHVS, CDR2 FQNEAQ. The V gene end was trimmed by 5 bases and the J gene end by 0 bases; junction bases not matched to a gene: 4. CDR3 in amino acids: CASSAGTVAKNIQYF. CDR3 in DNA: TGTGCCAGCAGCGCCGGGACAGTAGCCAAAAACATTCAGTACTTC. Complete variable domain (other parts from reference TRBV7-8 and TRBJ2-4): GAGVSQSPRYKVAKRGQDVALRCDPISGHVSLFWYQQALGQGPEFLTYFQNEAQLDKSGLPSDRFFAERPEGSVSTLKIQRTQQEDSAVYLCASSAGTVAKNIQYFGAGTRLSVL.

This sequence joins TRBV19 and TRBJ1-6; tentative D call: TRBD1 (6 bases). CDR1 is LNHDA, CDR2 SQIVND, per germline (reference sequence). This CDR3 is built from 15 residues. Trimming cost V 6 bases and J 7 bases, with 16 bases left between them. The CDR3 DNA is TGTGCCAGTAGGCGGCCAGGGGCGGTGAATTCACCCCTCCACTTT. It is translated as CASRRPGAVNSPLHF.

This clonotype appeared a few times. This sequence joins TRBV27 and TRBJ1-1, with 7 bases aligning to TRBD1. J lost 2 bases, V lost 3 bases, and 6 bases had no gene match. The CDR3 totals 15 residues. Germline loops: CDR1 MNHEY, CDR2 SMNVEV (reference sequence). The chain's CDR3 is CASSFRGLGNTEAFF. CDR3 sequence (DNA): TGTGCCAGCAGTTTTAGGGGGCTCGGAAACACTGAAGCTTTCTTT.

This chain joins TRBV9 and TRBJ2-7, with 9 bases that match TRBD2. Germline-derived CDR1 and CDR2 are SGDLS and YYNGEE. Trimming cost V 4 bases and J 4 bases; bases outside gene matches: 9. This CDR3 comprises 15 residues. CDR3 coding DNA: TGTGCCAGCAGCCCCCCCAATAGCGGGAGTTACGAGCAGTACTTC. It specifies CASSPPNSGSYEQYF.

This clonotype came up a few times. V usage is TRBV4-2 and J usage is TRBJ1-4; TRBD1 matches at 10 bases. The CDR3 is made up of 19 amino acids. The V gene end was trimmed by 3 bases and the J gene end by 5 bases; junction bases not matched to a gene: 15. Looked up from germline, CDR1 is LGHNA and CDR2 is YNFKEQ. CDR3 residues: CASSHPTGGGMVANEKLFF. CDR3 bases: TGTGCCAGCAGCCACCCGACAGGGGGCGGTATGGTCGCGAATGAAAAACTGTTTTTT.

This chain connects TRBV25-1 to TRBJ2-6; D call uncertain. Deletions cut 3 bases from V and 4 bases from J, with 7 bases between. Germline values: CDR1 MGHDK, CDR2 SYGVNS. The CDR3 length is 14 residues. The CDR3 loop is CASSEVAGANVLTF. In nucleotides, the CDR3 is TGTGCCAGCAGTGAGGTCGCCGGGGCCAACGTCCTGACTTTC.

The genes are TRBV27 and TRBJ2-5, with D perhaps TRBD2 (6 bases). The CDR3 is 13 residues long. Deletions cut 3 bases from V and 4 bases from J, with 9 bases between. The germline V gene has CDR1 MNHEY and CDR2 SMNVEV (reference sequence). CDR3 in DNA: TGTGCCAGCAGTTTTAGCGGAAGAGAGACCCAGTACTTC. This codes for CASSFSGRETQYF.

This clonotype was counted a few times. In DNA form, the CDR3 reads TGTGCCAGCAGAGCGGGAGGGCCGATTGATACGCAGTATTTT. Protein product: CASRAGGPIDTQYF. The chain uses TRBV11-2 and TRBJ2-3; 10 bases map to TRBD2. Losses at the gene ends were 6 bases for V and 6 bases for J; bases not matched to a gene: 6. Germline V CDR1 and CDR2: SGHAT, FQNNGV. The CDR3 is 14 residues long.

This clonotype came up a few times. J is TRBJ2-1 and V is TRBV29-1; maybe TRBD2 (5 bases). The CDR3 length is 13 residues. Trimming removed 3 bases from V and 8 bases from J, with 14 bases in between. CDR1 is SQVTM and CDR2 is ANQGSEA in the germline V gene. The CDR3 coding sequence is TGCAGCGTTGAGGACGGGATAGGCGATGAGCAGTTCTTC. Its protein product is CSVEDGIGDEQFF.